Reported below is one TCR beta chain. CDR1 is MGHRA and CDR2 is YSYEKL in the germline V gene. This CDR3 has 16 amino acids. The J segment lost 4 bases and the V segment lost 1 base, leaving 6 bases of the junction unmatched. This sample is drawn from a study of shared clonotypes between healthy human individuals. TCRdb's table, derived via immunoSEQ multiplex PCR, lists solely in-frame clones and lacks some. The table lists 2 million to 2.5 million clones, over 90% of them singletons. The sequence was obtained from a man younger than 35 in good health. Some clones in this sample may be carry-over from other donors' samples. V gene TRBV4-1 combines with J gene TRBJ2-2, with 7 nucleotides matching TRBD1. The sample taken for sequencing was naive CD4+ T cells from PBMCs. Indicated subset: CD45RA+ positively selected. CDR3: CASSQGWTGPTGELFF. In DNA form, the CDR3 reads TGCGCCAGCAGCCAAGGATGGACAGGACCCACCGGGGAGCTGTTTTTT.